Shown below are 20 T cell receptor beta chains from a single sample sequenced in a study of blood T cell repertoires in COVID-19. TCRdb's copy holds only in-frame clones and misses some; the assay was immunoSEQ multiplex PCR. The table has some 300,000 clones, roughly 84% seen once. Sample: PBMCs or T cells enriched from blood (not recorded which). All receptors derive from a woman aged 25-40 years who had recovered from COVID-19.

V usage is TRBV2 and J usage is TRBJ1-4; D not certain. The germline CDR1 and CDR2 sequences are SNHLY and FYNNEI. The CDR3 totals 15 residues. The V end lost 8 bases, the J end lost 0 bases, and 13 bases lay between the germline ends. CDR3 bases: TGTGCCAGCGGTGCGGAGGGCGCAACTAATGAAAAACTGTTTTTT. Its protein is CASGAEGATNEKLFF.

This chain joins TRBV6-5 and TRBJ1-2; TRBD1 aligns across 7 bases. This CDR3 has 14 residues. V gave up 10 bases and J gave up 0 bases; unmatched junction bases: 8. Germline loops: CDR1 MNHEY, CDR2 SVGAGI. CDR3: CATSLGGSNYGYTF. The CDR3 DNA is TGTGCCACCTCGCTAGGGGGCTCTAACTATGGCTACACCTTC.

The chain joins TRBV5-1 to TRBJ1-1; D possibly corresponds to TRBD1 (5 bases). Germline CDR1 and CDR2: SGHRS and YFSETQ. V was pared by 1 base and J by 8 bases, with 12 bases between. The CDR3 is made up of 13 amino acids. The CDR3 reads CASSLSGGTEAFF. In DNA form, the CDR3 reads TGCGCCAGCAGCTTGTCGGGGGGGACCGAAGCTTTCTTT.

This rearrangement joins TRBV3-1 (or the pseudogene TRBV3-2) to TRBJ2-5; TRBD2 aligns across 11 bases. Per the germline V gene, CDR1 is LGHDT and CDR2 is YNNKEL (reference sequence). The CDR3 runs to 15 residues. V trimming: 1 base; J trimming: 7 bases; junction bases outside the gene matches: 5. Written as DNA, the CDR3 is TGTGCCAGCAGCCAAGGAGGGCTAGCGGGAGGGACCCAGTACTTC. This gives the protein CASSQGGLAGGTQYF.

The CDR3 region has the DNA TGTGCCAGCAGCGGGATCCAAGAGACCCAGTACTTC. Protein sequence: CASSGIQETQYF. The gene calls are TRBV6-5 and TRBJ2-5; a possible D gene is TRBD2 (5 bases). This CDR3 has 12 amino acids. V shed 6 bases and J shed 1 base, with 6 bases lying between them. The V gene's germline CDR1 is MNHEY and CDR2 SVGAGI.

The rearrangement joins TRBV11-2 to TRBJ1-1, with a possible D match to TRBD1 (5 bases). Trimming removed 2 bases from V and 5 bases from J, with 12 bases in between. CDR1 is SGHAT and CDR2 is FQNNGV in the germline V gene. The CDR3 length is 14 residues. The DNA for the CDR3 is TGTGCCAGCAGCTTATCATCGGGGGGGACTGAAGCTTTCTTT. This sequence encodes CASSLSSGGTEAFF.

The chain couples TRBV10-2 to TRBJ1-2, with D unresolved. Trimming removed 6 bases at V and 4 bases at J, with 9 bases between. CDR1 is WSHSY, CDR2 SAAADI, per germline. This CDR3 spans 12 amino acids. The CDR3 is CASRDGGYGYTF. DNA for the CDR3: TGCGCCAGCAGGGACGGAGGCTATGGCTACACCTTC.

The chain couples TRBV28 to TRBJ2-3; possible D gene TRBD2, 6 bases. This CDR3 spans 15 amino acids. Germline V gene lookup returns CDR1 MDHEN and CDR2 SYDVKM. Trimming left V 4 bases short and J 3 bases short, with 14 bases between. As DNA, the CDR3 is TGTGCCAGCAGTTCGTATCTAGCGATAACAGATACGCAGTATTTT. Translation: CASSSYLAITDTQYF.

The chain recombines TRBV4-3 with TRBJ1-4; TRBD1 is a possible D gene (5 bases). In germline, CDR1 is LGHNA, CDR2 YSLEER. V was shortened by 6 bases and J by 4 bases, with 12 bases between the two germline ends. The CDR3 loop spans 14 amino acids. CDR3 sequence (DNA): TGCGCCAGCAGACAAACGGGGGGTAATGAAAAACTGTTTTTT. This codes for CASRQTGGNEKLFF.

The rearrangement joins TRBV5-6 to TRBJ1-1; a weak D match, TRBD1 (5 bases). V lost 0 bases, J lost 5 bases, and 11 bases lay in between. The germline V gene has CDR1 SGHDT and CDR2 YYEEEE. The CDR3 covers 14 residues. The CDR3 loop reads CASSLGQRGTEAFF. CDR3 DNA: TGTGCCAGCAGCTTGGGACAGCGGGGGACTGAAGCTTTCTTT.

The chain is built from TRBV6-5 and TRBJ2-5; 7 bases align to TRBD2. CDR3 length equals 14 residues. From germline, CDR1 is MNHEY and CDR2 SVGAGI. Trimming removed 2 bases from V and 5 bases from J; junction bases left unmatched: 5. CDR3 nucleotide sequence: TGTGCCAGCAGTTACGGGGGGGATTGGGAGACCCAGTACTTC. As protein: CASSYGGDWETQYF.

This rearrangement joins TRBV5-1 to TRBJ1-4; TRBD1 aligns across 8 bases. Germline trimming cut 3 bases from V and 7 bases from J; bases unmatched to any gene: 5. This CDR3 region has 14 residues. Germline V gene sequence: CDR1 SGHRS, CDR2 YFSETQ. The CDR3 sequence: CASSYGQGSEKLFF. CDR3 coding DNA: TGCGCCAGCAGCTACGGACAGGGAAGTGAAAAACTGTTTTTT.

The chain employs TRBV6-2 or TRBV6-3 and TRBJ2-1; a possible D gene is TRBD1 (6 bases). From germline, CDR1 is MNHEY and CDR2 SVGEGT. This CDR3 contains 14 residues. Trimming shortened V by 6 bases and J by 2 bases, and 11 bases separated the two germline ends. CDR3 loop: CASSHRVTYNEQFF. CDR3 bases: TGTGCCAGCAGCCACAGGGTTACCTACAATGAGCAGTTCTTC.

The V call is TRBV5-5, the J call TRBJ2-7; D is unclear. This CDR3 comprises 15 residues. Trimming pared 1 base from V and 0 bases from J, leaving 11 bases between. Per the germline V gene, CDR1 is SGHKS and CDR2 is YYEKEE (reference sequence). The CDR3 loop is CASSLLFGPSYEQYF. For the CDR3, the DNA is TGTGCCAGCAGCTTGCTTTTTGGGCCCTCCTACGAGCAGTACTTC.

There are a few counts of this clone. J is TRBJ2-6 and V is TRBV5-1; the D gene is possibly TRBD1 (5 bases). The CDR3 covers 16 residues. Per the germline V gene, CDR1 is SGHRS and CDR2 is YFSETQ. V lost 4 bases to trimming and J lost 1 base, with 12 bases between them. The CDR3 bases are TGCGCCAGCAGCCCGGACGGACATTCTGGGGCCAACGTCCTGACTTTC. Translation gives CASSPDGHSGANVLTF.

This clone was observed once. This chain links TRBV9 with TRBJ2-1; 11 bases fit TRBD2. The germline V gene has CDR1 SGDLS and CDR2 YYNGEE. J lost 2 bases, V lost 0 bases, and 1 base had no gene match. This CDR3 spans 16 amino acids. The CDR3 coding sequence is TGTGCCAGCAGCGTAGATAGCGGGGGGGCCTACAATGAGCAGTTCTTC. Its translation: CASSVDSGGAYNEQFF.

This sequence joins TRBV2 and TRBJ2-3; D might be TRBD1 (5 bases). The CDR3 extends over 15 amino acids. Trimming took 6 bases from V and 1 from J, leaving 14 bases between them. Germline lookup yields CDR1 SNHLY and CDR2 FYNNEI. DNA for the CDR3: TGTGCCAGCAGCGACGTCGGCAGGGGCACAGATACGCAGTATTTT. It specifies CASSDVGRGTDTQYF.

The chain recombines TRBV28 with TRBJ1-5; D perhaps matches TRBD1 (6 bases). CDR1 is MDHEN and CDR2 is SYDVKM in the germline V gene. The CDR3 has 16 amino acids. With 6 bases removed from V and 2 bases from J, the gap between germline ends came to 17 bases. CDR3 in DNA: TGTGCCAGCAGCCCTACACAGGGCCTGGGCAATCAGCCCCAGCATTTT. As protein: CASSPTQGLGNQPQHF.

The V gene is TRBV28, the J gene TRBJ1-2; D is unresolved. The CDR3 sequence is 13 residues long. With 2 bases removed from V and 2 bases from J, the gap between germline ends came to 6 bases. Looked up from germline, CDR1 is MDHEN and CDR2 is SYDVKM. CDR3 nucleotide sequence: TGTGCCAGCAGTTTAACAGAAAACTATGGCTACACCTTC. Its protein product is CASSLTENYGYTF.

The V and J genes are TRBV6-2 or TRBV6-3 and TRBJ1-5; D unclear. The CDR3 spans 17 residues. The germline gives CDR1 MNHEY, CDR2 SVGEGT. Trimming pared 2 bases from V and 2 bases from J, leaving 16 bases between. CDR3 in amino acids: CASSYISARRGNQPQHF. CDR3 in DNA: TGTGCCAGCAGTTACATCTCGGCGAGACGGGGCAATCAGCCCCAGCATTTT.